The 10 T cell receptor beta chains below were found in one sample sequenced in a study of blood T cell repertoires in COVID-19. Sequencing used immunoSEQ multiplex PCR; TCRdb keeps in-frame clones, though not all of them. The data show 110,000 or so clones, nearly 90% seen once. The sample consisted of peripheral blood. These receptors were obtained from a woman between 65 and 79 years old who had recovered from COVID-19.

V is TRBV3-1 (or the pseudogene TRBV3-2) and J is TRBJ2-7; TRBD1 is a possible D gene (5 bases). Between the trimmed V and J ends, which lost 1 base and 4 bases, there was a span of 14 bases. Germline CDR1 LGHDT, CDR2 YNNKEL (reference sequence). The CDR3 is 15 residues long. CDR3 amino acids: CASSQVAGIGYEQYF. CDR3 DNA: TGTGCCAGCAGCCAAGTGGCAGGGATAGGATACGAGCAGTACTTC.

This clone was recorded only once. The CDR3 coding sequence is TGTGCCAGCAGGGCCGGACAGGGCACCTACGAGCAGTACTTC. Translating gives CASRAGQGTYEQYF. The chain carries TRBV2 and TRBJ2-7; 8 bases match TRBD1. CDR1 is SNHLY and CDR2 is FYNNEI in the germline V gene. The CDR3 is 14 amino acids. Germline trimming cut 6 bases from V and 2 bases from J; bases unmatched to any gene: 6.

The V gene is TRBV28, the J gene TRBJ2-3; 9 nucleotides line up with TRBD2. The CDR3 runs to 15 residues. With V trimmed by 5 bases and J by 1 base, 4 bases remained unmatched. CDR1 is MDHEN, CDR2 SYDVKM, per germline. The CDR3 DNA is TGTGCCAGCAGTCCCCAGCGGGGGGGCACAGATACGCAGTATTTT. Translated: CASSPQRGGTDTQYF.

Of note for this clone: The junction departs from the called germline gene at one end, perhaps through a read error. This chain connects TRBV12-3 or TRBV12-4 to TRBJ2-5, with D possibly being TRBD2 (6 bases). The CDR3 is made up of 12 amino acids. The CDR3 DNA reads TGTGCCAGCAGTCCCCTGGGAGGCGCGAGGGACTTC. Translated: CASSPLGGARDF.

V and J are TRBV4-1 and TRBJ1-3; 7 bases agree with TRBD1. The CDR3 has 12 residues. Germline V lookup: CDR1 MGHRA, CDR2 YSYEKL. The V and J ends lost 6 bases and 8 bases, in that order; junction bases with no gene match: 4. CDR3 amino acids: CASSRTGDTIYF. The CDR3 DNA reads TGCGCCAGCAGTCGCACAGGGGACACCATATATTTT.

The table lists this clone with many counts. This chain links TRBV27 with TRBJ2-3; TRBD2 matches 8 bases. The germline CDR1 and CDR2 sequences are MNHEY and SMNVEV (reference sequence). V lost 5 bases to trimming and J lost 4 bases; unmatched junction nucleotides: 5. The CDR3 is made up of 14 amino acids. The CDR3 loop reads CASSERGPADTQYF. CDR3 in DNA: TGTGCCAGCAGTGAGCGGGGGCCGGCAGATACGCAGTATTTT.

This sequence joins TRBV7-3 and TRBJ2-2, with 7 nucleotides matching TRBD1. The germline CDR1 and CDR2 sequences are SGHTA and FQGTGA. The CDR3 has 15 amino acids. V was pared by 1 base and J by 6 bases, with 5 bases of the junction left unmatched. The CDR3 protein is CASSLMRQGSGELFF. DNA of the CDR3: TGTGCCAGCAGCTTAATGAGACAGGGATCCGGGGAGCTGTTTTTT.

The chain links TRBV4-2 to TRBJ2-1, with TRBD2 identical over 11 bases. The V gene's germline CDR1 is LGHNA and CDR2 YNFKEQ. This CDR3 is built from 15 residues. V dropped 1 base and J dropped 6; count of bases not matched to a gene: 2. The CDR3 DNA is TGTGCCAGCAGCCAAGCTAGCGGGGGGTCCAATGAGCAGTTCTTC. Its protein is CASSQASGGSNEQFF.

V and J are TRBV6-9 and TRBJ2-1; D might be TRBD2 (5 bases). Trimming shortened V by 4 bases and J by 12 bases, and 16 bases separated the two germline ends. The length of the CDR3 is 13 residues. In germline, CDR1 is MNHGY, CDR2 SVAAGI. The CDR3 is CASSSPKLERQFF. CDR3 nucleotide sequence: TGTGCCAGCAGTTCCCCCAAACTAGAGCGGCAGTTCTTC.

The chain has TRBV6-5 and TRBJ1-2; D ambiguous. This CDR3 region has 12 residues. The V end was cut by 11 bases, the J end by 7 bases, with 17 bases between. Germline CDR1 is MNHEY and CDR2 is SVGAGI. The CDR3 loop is CAFDWHPGGYTF. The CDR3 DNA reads TGTGCCTTCGATTGGCACCCTGGTGGCTACACCTTC.